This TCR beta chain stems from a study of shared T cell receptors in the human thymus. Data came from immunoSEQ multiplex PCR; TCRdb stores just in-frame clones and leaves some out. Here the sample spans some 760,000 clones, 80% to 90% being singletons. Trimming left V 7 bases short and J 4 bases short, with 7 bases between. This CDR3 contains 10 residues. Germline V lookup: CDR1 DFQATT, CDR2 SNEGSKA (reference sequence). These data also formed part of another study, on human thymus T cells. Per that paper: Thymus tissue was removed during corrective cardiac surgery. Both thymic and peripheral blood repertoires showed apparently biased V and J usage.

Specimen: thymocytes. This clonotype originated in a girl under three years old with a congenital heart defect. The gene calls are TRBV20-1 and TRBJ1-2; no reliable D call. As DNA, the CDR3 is TGCAGTGTATCGGGCTATGGCTACACCTTC. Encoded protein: CSVSGYGYTF.